These 21 T cell receptor beta chains were sequenced from one sample in a study of shared clonotypes between healthy human individuals. The assay was immunoSEQ multiplex PCR, and TCRdb's table has in-frame clones only and misses some. The sample includes nearly 750,000 clones, 72% seen only once; the top ten take more than 1.5%. Sequences were obtained from memory CD4+ T cells sorted from blood. Subset reported: CD45RA-negative fraction. Every receptor here comes from a woman aged 25 to 45 in good health.

This clone was seen a few times. This CDR3 is also generated by other DNA sequences in the sample. The chain carries TRBV5-4 and TRBJ2-5, with 12 positions matching TRBD2. Germline-derived CDR1 and CDR2 are SGHNT and YYREEE (reference sequence). This CDR3 has 15 amino acids. With V trimmed by 4 bases and J by 4 bases, 5 bases remained unmatched. The CDR3 DNA reads TGTGCCAGCAGCCTAGCGGGAGGGCCCGGAGAGACCCAGTACTTC. Amino acid sequence: CASSLAGGPGETQYF.

The rearrangement uses TRBV5-1 and TRBJ1-3; D not resolved. Trimming shortened V by 4 bases and J by 0 bases, and 11 bases separated the two germline ends. Germline V gene sequence: CDR1 SGHRS, CDR2 YFSETQ. The CDR3 covers 15 residues. CDR3 residues: CASSTRSSSGNTIYF. The DNA for the CDR3 is TGCGCCAGCAGCACGAGGAGCAGCTCTGGAAACACCATATATTTT.

This clone was seen only a few times. The J gene is TRBJ2-5, the V gene TRBV7-9; 12 positions agree with TRBD2. The V gene end was trimmed by 5 bases and the J gene end by 5 bases; junction bases not matched to a gene: 6. CDR1 and CDR2 from the germline V gene are SEHNR and FQNEAQ (reference sequence). The CDR3 contains 15 residues. CDR3 loop: CASSVRLAGVETQYF. The CDR3 bases are TGTGCCAGCAGCGTCCGACTAGCGGGAGTGGAGACCCAGTACTTC.

The rearrangement uses TRBV5-1 and TRBJ2-7, with TRBD2 identical over 8 bases. Germline trimming cut 2 bases from V and 1 base from J; bases unmatched to any gene: 2. Per the germline V gene, CDR1 is SGHRS and CDR2 is YFSETQ. The CDR3 consists of 14 residues. The CDR3 DNA sequence: TGCGCCAGCAGCTTCAAGCGGGAGTCCTACGAGCAGTACTTC. Translation: CASSFKRESYEQYF.

In the case of this clone: Other DNA sequences in this sample translate to the same CDR3. CDR3 amino acids: CASSVGQLNTEAFF. CDR3 coding DNA: TGTGCCAGCAGCGTTGGACAGCTAAACACTGAAGCTTTCTTT. This sequence joins TRBV9 and TRBJ1-1, with a possible D match to TRBD1 (6 bases). The CDR3 length is 14 residues. In germline, CDR1 is SGDLS, CDR2 YYNGEE. Trimming left V 2 bases short and J 2 bases short, with 10 bases between.

The V and J genes are TRBV28 and TRBJ2-7; D assignment may be TRBD1 or TRBD2 (6 bases each). This CDR3 is 12 amino acids long. The germline gives CDR1 MDHEN, CDR2 SYDVKM. V lost 7 bases to trimming and J lost 7 bases, with 14 bases between them. CDR3 in amino acids: CASTSGAPEQYF. DNA for the CDR3: TGTGCCAGCACCTCGGGGGCCCCAGAGCAGTACTTC.

The chain has TRBV19 and TRBJ2-7; TRBD2 matches 10 bases. V trimming: 3 bases; J trimming: 7 bases; junction bases outside the gene matches: 9. CDR3 length: 15 residues. In germline, CDR1 is LNHDA, CDR2 SQIVND (reference sequence). Here the CDR3 DNA reads TGTGCCAGTAGTATCCGGACTAGCGGCGCGGGGGAGCAGTACTTC. Translation gives CASSIRTSGAGEQYF.

V usage is TRBV11-2 and J usage is TRBJ2-7; D may be TRBD2 (7 bases). CDR3 size: 15 residues. Trimming pared 3 bases from V and 5 bases from J, leaving 17 bases between. CDR1 is SGHAT, CDR2 FQNNGV, per germline. The CDR3 is CASSFIREGHHEQYF. CDR3 DNA: TGTGCCAGCAGCTTTATTAGGGAGGGACACCACGAGCAGTACTTC. The full variable domain, completed using reference TRBV11-2 and TRBJ2-7, is EAGVAQSPRYKIIEKRQSVAFWCNPISGHATLYWYQQILGQGPKLLIQFQNNGVVDDSQLPKDRFSAERLKGVDSTLKIQPAKLEDSAVYLCASSFIREGHHEQYFGPGTRLTVT.

CDR3 bases: TGTGCCAGCAGTGGACAAAACCCTGGAAACACCATATATTTT. Amino acids: CASSGQNPGNTIYF. The chain has TRBV28 and TRBJ1-3; possible D gene TRBD1, 5 bases. V was clipped by 5 bases and J by 2 bases, with 10 bases between them. The CDR3 runs to 14 residues. Germline assignment: CDR1 MDHEN and CDR2 SYDVKM.

This chain links TRBV6-4 with TRBJ2-2; D is undetermined. CDR3 size: 13 residues. Germline lookup yields CDR1 MRHNA and CDR2 SNTAGT. Trimming left V 2 bases short and J 3 bases short, with 4 bases between. The DNA for the CDR3 is TGTGCCAGCAGTGACACGGACACCGGGGAGCTGTTTTTT. Translation: CASSDTDTGELFF.

The gene calls are TRBV14 and TRBJ2-3; 7 bases match TRBD2. Trimming took 4 bases from V and 5 from J; bases not matched to a gene: 15. Germline V CDR1 and CDR2: SGHDN, FVKESK. This CDR3 has 17 amino acids. CDR3 in amino acids: CASSRPGASGDIDTQYF. Written as DNA, the CDR3 is TGTGCCAGCAGCCGCCCCGGGGCTAGCGGAGATATAGATACGCAGTATTTT.

The chain is built from TRBV5-1 and TRBJ2-2; 9 positions agree with TRBD1. This CDR3 is 16 amino acids long. The V segment lost 4 bases and the J segment 6 bases; nucleotides outside the gene matches: 10. Germline CDR1 reads SGHRS; CDR2 reads YFSETQ. In nucleotides, the CDR3 is TGCGCCAGCAGCCTCGACAGAAGACAGGGGGCCGGGGAGCTGTTTTTT. Translation gives CASSLDRRQGAGELFF.

The chain links TRBV29-1 to TRBJ1-1; TRBD1 matches 7 bases. With V trimmed by 5 bases and J by 8 bases, 11 bases remained unmatched. The CDR3 extends over 13 amino acids. Germline CDR1 and CDR2: SQVTM and ANQGSEA. The CDR3 is CSVTIGQAREAFF. The CDR3 region has the DNA TGCAGCGTTACGATTGGACAGGCAAGAGAAGCTTTCTTT.

This clone was counted only a few times. This sequence joins TRBV2 and TRBJ1-2, with 7 positions matching TRBD1. V shed 5 bases and J 3 bases; nucleotides not matched to a gene: 9. From germline, CDR1 is SNHLY and CDR2 FYNNEI. This CDR3 is built from 15 residues. CDR3 DNA sequence: TGTGCCAGCAGTCCTGGACAGGCTCCAGACTATGGCTACACCTTC. Its translation is CASSPGQAPDYGYTF.

This chain uses TRBV2 with TRBJ1-4; tentatively, D is TRBD1 (5 bases). Germline values: CDR1 SNHLY, CDR2 FYNNEI. Trimming cost V 6 bases and J 0 bases, with 8 bases left between them. The CDR3 length is 14 residues. In DNA, the CDR3 is TGTGCCAGCAGGAAGACAGCAACTAATGAAAAACTGTTTTTT. Encoded protein: CASRKTATNEKLFF. Supplemented by reference TRBV2 and TRBJ1-4, the full variable domain reads EPEVTQTPSHQVTQMGQEVILRCVPISNHLYFYWYRQILGQKVEFLVSFYNNEISEKSEIFDDQFSVERPDGSNFTLKIRSTKLEDSAMYFCASRKTATNEKLFFGSGTQLSVL.

The chain uses TRBV19 and TRBJ1-5; D remains unclear. Trimming left V 7 bases short and J 0 bases short, with 13 bases between. The CDR3 is 15 residues long. The germline V gene encodes CDR1 LNHDA and CDR2 SQIVND (reference sequence). This CDR3 reads CASTFRSHSNQPQHF. For the CDR3, the DNA is TGTGCCAGTACTTTCCGGAGTCATAGCAATCAGCCCCAGCATTTT. Together with reference TRBV19 and TRBJ1-5, the CDR3 gives the full variable domain: DGGITQSPKYLFRKEGQNVTLSCEQNLNHDAMYWYRQDPGQGLRLIYYSQIVNDFQKGDIAEGYSVSREKKESFPLTVTSAQKNPTAFYLCASTFRSHSNQPQHFGDGTRLSIL.

The genes are TRBV7-9 and TRBJ1-1, with a possible D match to TRBD1 (5 bases). Germline V gene sequence: CDR1 SEHNR, CDR2 FQNEAQ (reference sequence). V was clipped by 4 bases and J by 4 bases, with 13 bases between them. The CDR3 totals 14 residues. CDR3 DNA sequence: TGTGCCAGCAGCTGGGGGACGGGTGGCACTGAAGCTTTCTTT. Translating gives CASSWGTGGTEAFF.

This rearrangement joins TRBV28 to TRBJ1-3, with D unresolved. V was trimmed by 6 bases and J by 1 base, leaving 13 bases between them. Germline values: CDR1 MDHEN, CDR2 SYDVKM. CDR3 size: 15 residues. CDR3 DNA: TGTGCCAGCAGCCGTAGGCAGGTTTCTGGAAACACCATATATTTT. This encodes CASSRRQVSGNTIYF.

The CDR3 loop reads CASSPPGTRLVNEQFF. The CDR3 DNA follows: TGTGCCAGCAGCCCACCCGGGACTAGACTCGTCAATGAGCAGTTCTTC. This sequence joins TRBV7-9 and TRBJ2-1; 8 bases are shared with TRBD2. Germline V gives CDR1 SEHNR, CDR2 FQNEAQ (reference sequence). This CDR3 has 16 amino acids. Losses at the gene ends were 5 bases for V and 6 bases for J; bases not matched to a gene: 12.

The chain carries TRBV5-4 and TRBJ2-7; no clear D gene. The CDR3 covers 11 residues. V was cut by 0 bases and J by 6 bases, with 4 bases left in between. The germline V gene has CDR1 SGHNT and CDR2 YYREEE (reference sequence). CDR3 sequence (DNA): TGTGCCAGCAGCTTGGGAGCCGAGCAGTACTTC. It codes for CASSLGAEQYF.

This clone showed up many times. This chain uses TRBV19 with TRBJ2-2; D call uncertain. The V and J ends lost 1 base and 8 bases respectively, with 8 bases between them. This CDR3 contains 13 residues. Germline V CDR1 and CDR2: LNHDA, SQIVND (reference sequence). CDR3 bases: TGTGCCAGTAGTATAGTAGGGATTGGGGAGCTGTTTTTT. This encodes CASSIVGIGELFF.